The rows below give T cell receptor beta chains drawn from one sample of a study of PD-L1 blockade in urothelial cancer. Produced via immunoSEQ multiplex PCR; TCRdb's table is partial and in-frame only. The sample holds more than 60,000 clones, more than 70% seen once. The sample here was PBMCs, taken around atezolizumab (anti-PD-L1) treatment. The origin of the receptors is a man in his sixties with urothelial cancer. Each CDR3 is given with its conserved first and last residue. Each record gives: CDR3 protein, CDR3 DNA, D gene, clone size, V gene, J gene. D genes are given only for firm matches. Some rows mark clone size as missing; the rest say once, few, many or name a class of expanded clone.

CDR3: CATSRGAGSGTLATFF; DNA: TGTGCCACCAGCAGAGGAGCGGGTTCGGGAACACTTGCGACTTTCTTT; D: NA; size: NA; V: TRBV15; J: TRBJ1-1
CDR3: CASSPLAGTNYEQYF; DNA: TGTGCCAGCAGCCCCTTAGCGGGGACGAACTACGAGCAGTACTTC; D: TRBD2; size: once; V: TRBV4-2; J: TRBJ2-7
CDR3: CASSKRQVEQYF; DNA: TGTGCCAGCAGCAAAAGACAGGTCGAGCAGTACTTC; D: NA; size: NA; V: TRBV7-2; J: TRBJ2-7
CDR3: CASSFFPGQYPDTQYF; DNA: TGTGCCAGCAGCTTCTTCCCGGGACAGTACCCAGATACGCAGTATTTT; D: TRBD1; size: NA; V: TRBV5-6; J: TRBJ2-3
CDR3: CASATGLNTEAFF; DNA: TGTGCCAGCGCGACAGGGCTGAACACTGAAGCTTTCTTT; D: TRBD1; size: NA; V: TRBV10-3; J: TRBJ1-1
CDR3: CASSPTTGREQYF; DNA: TGTGCCAGCAGCCCTACGACAGGGCGGGAGCAGTACTTC; D: TRBD1; size: NA; V: TRBV5-4; J: TRBJ2-7
CDR3: CATSIVPNEQFF; DNA: TGTGCCACCAGCATCGTCCCCAATGAGCAGTTCTTC; D: NA; size: once; V: TRBV15; J: TRBJ2-1
CDR3: CASSQFPGQGEKLFF; DNA: TGTGCCAGCAGCCAATTCCCGGGACAGGGTGAAAAACTGTTTTTT; D: TRBD1; size: NA; V: TRBV5-4; J: TRBJ1-4
CDR3: CAWSLSGNQPQHF; DNA: TGTGCCTGGAGTCTCAGTGGCAATCAGCCCCAGCATTTT; D: NA; size: NA; V: TRBV30; J: TRBJ1-5
CDR3: CASSYSRQGHGYTF; DNA: TGTGCCAGCAGTTACTCGAGACAGGGGCATGGCTACACCTTC; D: TRBD1; size: NA; V: TRBV6-6; J: TRBJ1-2